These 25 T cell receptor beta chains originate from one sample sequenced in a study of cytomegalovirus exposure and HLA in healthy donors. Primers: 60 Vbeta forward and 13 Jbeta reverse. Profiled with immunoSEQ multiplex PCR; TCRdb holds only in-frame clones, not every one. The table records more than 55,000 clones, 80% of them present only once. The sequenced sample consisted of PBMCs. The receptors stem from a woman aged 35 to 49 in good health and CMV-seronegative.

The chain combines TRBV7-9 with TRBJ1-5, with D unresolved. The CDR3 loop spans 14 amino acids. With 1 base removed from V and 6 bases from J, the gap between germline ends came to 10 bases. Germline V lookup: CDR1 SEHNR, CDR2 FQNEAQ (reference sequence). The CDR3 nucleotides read TGTGCCAGCAGCTTAGACGGGCGGGGTCAGCCCCAGCATTTT. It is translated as CASSLDGRGQPQHF.

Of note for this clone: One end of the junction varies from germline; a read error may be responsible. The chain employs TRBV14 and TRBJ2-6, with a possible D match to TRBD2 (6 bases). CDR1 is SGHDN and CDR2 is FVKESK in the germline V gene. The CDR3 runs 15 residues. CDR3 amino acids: CASSQDGTGVNVLTF. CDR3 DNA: TGTGCCAGCAGCCAAGATGGGACTGGGGTCAACGTCCTGACTTTC.

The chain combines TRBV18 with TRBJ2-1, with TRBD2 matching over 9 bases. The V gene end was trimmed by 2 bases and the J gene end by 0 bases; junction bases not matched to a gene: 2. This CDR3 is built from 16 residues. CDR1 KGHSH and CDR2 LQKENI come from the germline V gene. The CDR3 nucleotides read TGTGCCAGCTCACCAAGCGGGAGGTTCTCCTACAATGAGCAGTTCTTC. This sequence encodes CASSPSGRFSYNEQFF.

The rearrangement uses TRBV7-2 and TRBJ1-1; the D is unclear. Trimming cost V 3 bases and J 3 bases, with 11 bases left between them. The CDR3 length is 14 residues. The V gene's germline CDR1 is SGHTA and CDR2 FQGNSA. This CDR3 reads CASSFPSLYTEAFF. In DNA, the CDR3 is TGTGCCAGCAGCTTCCCAAGCCTTTACACTGAAGCTTTCTTT.

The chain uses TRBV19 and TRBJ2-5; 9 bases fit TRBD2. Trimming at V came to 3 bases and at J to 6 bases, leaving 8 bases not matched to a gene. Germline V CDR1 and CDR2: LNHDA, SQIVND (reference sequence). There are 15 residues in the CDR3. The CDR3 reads CASSMWPRGGKTQYF. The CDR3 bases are TGTGCCAGTAGTATGTGGCCGCGGGGGGGAAAGACCCAGTACTTC.

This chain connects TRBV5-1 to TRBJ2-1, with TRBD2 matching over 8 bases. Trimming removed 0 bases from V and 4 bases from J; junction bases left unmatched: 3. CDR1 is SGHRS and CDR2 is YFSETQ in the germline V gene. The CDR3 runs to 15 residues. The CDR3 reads CASSLGPSGYNEQFF. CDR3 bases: TGCGCCAGCAGCTTGGGGCCTAGCGGGTACAATGAGCAGTTCTTC.

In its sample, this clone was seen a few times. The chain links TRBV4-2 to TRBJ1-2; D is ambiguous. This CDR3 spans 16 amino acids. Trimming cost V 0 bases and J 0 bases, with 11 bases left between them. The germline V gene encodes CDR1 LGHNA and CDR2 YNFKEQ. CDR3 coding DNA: TGTGCCAGCAGCCAAGATCTAACAGTTCCTAACTATGGCTACACCTTC. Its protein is CASSQDLTVPNYGYTF.

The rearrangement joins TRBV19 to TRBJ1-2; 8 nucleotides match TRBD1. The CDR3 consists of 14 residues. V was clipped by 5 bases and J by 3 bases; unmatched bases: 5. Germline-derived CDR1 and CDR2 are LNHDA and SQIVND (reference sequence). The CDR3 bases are TGTGCCAGTAGTGACAGGGGAAGAGACTATGGCTACACCTTC. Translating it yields CASSDRGRDYGYTF. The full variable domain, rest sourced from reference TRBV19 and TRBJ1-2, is DGGITQSPKYLFRKEGQNVTLSCEQNLNHDAMYWYRQDPGQGLRLIYYSQIVNDFQKGDIAEGYSVSREKKESFPLTVTSAQKNPTAFYLCASSDRGRDYGYTFGSGTRLTVV.

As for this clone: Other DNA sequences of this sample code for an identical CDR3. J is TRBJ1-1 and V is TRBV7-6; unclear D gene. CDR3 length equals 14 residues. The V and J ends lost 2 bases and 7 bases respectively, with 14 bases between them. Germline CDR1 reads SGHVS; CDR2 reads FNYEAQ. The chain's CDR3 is CASSLSTGSNEAFF. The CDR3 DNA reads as TGTGCCAGCAGCTTAAGCACGGGTAGCAATGAAGCTTTCTTT.

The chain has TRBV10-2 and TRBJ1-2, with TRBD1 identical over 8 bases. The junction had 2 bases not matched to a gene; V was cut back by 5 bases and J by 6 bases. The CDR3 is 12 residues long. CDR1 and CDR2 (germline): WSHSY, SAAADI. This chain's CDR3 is CASSTGGDGYTF. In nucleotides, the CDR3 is TGCGCCAGCAGTACAGGGGGTGATGGCTACACCTTC.

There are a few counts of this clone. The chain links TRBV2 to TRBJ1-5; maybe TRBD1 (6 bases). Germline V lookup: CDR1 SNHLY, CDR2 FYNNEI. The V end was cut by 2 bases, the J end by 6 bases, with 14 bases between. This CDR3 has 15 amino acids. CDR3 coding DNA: TGTGCCAGCAGTGAATGGGGGGGGCTTGGTCAGCCCCAGCATTTT. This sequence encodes CASSEWGGLGQPQHF.

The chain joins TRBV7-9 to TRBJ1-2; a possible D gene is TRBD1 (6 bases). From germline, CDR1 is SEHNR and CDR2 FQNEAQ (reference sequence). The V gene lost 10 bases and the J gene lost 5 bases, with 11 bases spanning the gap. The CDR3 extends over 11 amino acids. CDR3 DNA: TGTGCCACCCAAACAGGGTATGGCTACACCTTC. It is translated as CATQTGYGYTF.

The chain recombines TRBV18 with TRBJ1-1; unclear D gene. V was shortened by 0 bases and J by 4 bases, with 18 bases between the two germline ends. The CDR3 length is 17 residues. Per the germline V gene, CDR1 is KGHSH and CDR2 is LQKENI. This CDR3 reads CASSPPEPGLTPTEAFF. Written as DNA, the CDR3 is TGTGCCAGCTCACCACCGGAGCCGGGTCTCACCCCCACTGAAGCTTTCTTT.

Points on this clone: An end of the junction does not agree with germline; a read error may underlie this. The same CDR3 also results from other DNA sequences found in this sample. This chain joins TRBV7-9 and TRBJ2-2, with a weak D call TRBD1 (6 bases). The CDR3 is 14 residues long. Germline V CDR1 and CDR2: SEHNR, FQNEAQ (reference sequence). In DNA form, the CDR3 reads TGCGCCAGCAGCAAACAGGGGAACACCGGGGAGCTGTTTTTT. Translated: CASSKQGNTGELFF.

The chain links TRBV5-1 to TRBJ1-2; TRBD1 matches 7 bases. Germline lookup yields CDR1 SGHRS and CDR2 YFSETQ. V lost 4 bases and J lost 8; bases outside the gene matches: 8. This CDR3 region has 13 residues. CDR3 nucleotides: TGCGCCAGCAGCGTTGACAGGGCAGGCGGCTACACCTTC. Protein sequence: CASSVDRAGGYTF.

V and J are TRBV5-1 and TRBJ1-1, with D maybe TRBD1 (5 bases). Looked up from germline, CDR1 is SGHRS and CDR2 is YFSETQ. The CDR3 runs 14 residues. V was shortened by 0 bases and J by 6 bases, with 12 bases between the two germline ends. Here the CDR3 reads CASSLGQGRSEAFF. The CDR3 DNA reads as TGCGCCAGCAGCTTGGGCCAGGGAAGGTCTGAAGCTTTCTTT.

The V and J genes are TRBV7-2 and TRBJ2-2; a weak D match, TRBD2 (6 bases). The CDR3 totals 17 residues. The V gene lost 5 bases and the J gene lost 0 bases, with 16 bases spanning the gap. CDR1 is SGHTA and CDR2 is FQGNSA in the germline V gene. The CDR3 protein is CASSLQPTSANTGELFF. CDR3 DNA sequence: TGTGCCAGCAGCCTCCAACCGACTAGTGCGAACACCGGGGAGCTGTTTTTT.

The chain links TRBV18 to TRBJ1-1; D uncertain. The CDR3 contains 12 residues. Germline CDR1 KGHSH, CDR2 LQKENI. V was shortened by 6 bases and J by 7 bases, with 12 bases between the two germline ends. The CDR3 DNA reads TGTGCCAGCTCCCAAGGAGGGAATGAAGCTTTCTTT. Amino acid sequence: CASSQGGNEAFF.

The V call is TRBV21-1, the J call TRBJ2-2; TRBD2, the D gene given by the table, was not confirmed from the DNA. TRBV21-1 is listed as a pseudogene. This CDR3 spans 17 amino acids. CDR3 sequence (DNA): TGTGCCAGCAGCAAAGATGAGACTAGCGGGAACACCGGGGAGCTGTTTTTT. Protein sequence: CASSKDETSGNTGELFF.

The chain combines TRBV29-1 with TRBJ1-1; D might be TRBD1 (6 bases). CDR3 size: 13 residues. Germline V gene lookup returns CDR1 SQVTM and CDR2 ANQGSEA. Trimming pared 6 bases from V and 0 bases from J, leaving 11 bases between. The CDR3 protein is CSVAGTLNTEAFF. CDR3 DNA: TGCAGCGTAGCTGGGACATTGAACACTGAAGCTTTCTTT.

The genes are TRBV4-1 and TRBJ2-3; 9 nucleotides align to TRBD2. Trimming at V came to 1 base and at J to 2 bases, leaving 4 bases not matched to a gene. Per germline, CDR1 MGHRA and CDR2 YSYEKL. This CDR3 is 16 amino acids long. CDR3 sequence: CASSQVRLADTDTQYF. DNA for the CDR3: TGCGCCAGCAGCCAAGTACGACTAGCGGACACAGATACGCAGTATTTT.

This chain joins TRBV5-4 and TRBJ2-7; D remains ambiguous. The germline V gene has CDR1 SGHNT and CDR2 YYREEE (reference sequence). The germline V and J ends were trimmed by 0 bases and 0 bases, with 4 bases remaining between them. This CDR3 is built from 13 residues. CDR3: CASSLANSYEQYF. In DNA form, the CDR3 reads TGTGCCAGCAGCTTGGCCAACTCCTACGAGCAGTACTTC. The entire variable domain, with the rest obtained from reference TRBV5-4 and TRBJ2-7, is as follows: ETGVTQSPTHLIKTRGQQVTLRCSSQSGHNTVSWYQQALGQGPQFIFQYYREEENGRGNFPPRFSGLQFPNYSSELNVNALELDDSALYLCASSLANSYEQYFGPGTRLTVT.

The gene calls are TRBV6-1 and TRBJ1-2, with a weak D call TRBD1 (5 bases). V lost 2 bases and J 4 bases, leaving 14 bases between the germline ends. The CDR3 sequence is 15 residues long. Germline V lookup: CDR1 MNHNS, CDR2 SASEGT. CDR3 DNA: TGTGCCAGCAGTGAAACGGAGACAGCTTTCTATGGCTACACCTTC. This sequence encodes CASSETETAFYGYTF.

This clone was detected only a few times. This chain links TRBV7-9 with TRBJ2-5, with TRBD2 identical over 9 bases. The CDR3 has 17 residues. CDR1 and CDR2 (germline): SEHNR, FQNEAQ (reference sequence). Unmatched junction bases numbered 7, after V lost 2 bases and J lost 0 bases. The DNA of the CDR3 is TGTGCCAGCAGCTTACGAGGGCTAGCGGGGTACCAAGAGACCCAGTACTTC. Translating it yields CASSLRGLAGYQETQYF.

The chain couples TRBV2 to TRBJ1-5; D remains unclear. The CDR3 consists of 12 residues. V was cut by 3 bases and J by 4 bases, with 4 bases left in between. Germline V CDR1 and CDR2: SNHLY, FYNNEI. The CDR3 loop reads CASSDRNQPQHF. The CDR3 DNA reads TGTGCCAGCAGTGACAGGAATCAGCCCCAGCATTTT.